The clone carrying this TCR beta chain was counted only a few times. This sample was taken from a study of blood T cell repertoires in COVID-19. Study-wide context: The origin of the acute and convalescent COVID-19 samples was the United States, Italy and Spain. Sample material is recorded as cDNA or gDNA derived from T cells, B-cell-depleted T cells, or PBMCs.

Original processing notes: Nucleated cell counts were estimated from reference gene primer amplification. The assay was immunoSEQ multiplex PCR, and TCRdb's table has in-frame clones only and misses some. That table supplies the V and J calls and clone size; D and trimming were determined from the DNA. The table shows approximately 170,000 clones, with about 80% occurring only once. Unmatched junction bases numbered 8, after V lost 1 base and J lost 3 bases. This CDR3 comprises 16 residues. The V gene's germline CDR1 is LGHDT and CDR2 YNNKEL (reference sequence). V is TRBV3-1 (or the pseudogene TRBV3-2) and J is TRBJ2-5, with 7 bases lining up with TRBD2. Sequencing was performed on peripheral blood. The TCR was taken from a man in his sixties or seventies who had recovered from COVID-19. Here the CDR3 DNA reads TGTGCCAGCAGCCAAGTTAGGGCGGGAGAGGAAGAGACCCAGTACTTC. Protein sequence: CASSQVRAGEEETQYF.